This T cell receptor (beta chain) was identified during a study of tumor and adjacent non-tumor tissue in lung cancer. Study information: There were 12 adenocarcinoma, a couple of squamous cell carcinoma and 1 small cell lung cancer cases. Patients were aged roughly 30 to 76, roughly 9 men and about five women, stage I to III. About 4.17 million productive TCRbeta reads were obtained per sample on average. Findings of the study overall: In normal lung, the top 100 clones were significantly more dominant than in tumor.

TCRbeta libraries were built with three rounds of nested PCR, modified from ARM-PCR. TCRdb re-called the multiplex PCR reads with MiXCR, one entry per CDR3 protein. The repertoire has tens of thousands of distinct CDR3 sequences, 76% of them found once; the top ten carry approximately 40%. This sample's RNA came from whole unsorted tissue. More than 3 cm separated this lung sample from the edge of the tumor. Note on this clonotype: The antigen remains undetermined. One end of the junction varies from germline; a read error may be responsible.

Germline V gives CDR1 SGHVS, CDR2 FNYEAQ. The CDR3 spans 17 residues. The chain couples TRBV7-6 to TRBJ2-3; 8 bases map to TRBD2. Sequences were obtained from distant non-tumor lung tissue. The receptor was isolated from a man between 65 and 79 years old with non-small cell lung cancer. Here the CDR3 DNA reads TGTACCAGCAGCGCCACGGGAGGGGCCGTGGGCACAGATACGCAGTATTTT. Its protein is CTSSATGGAVGTDTQYF.